Listed here is a single T cell receptor (beta chain). The antigen it recognizes is unknown. It has no much larger one-base neighbor in the sample; base qualities were not kept. For TCRbeta CDR3 sequencing, genomic DNA from the sorted cells was extracted using the QIAGEN DNeasy Blood and Tissue Kit. High-throughput TCRbeta CDR3 sequencing, including PCR amplification with bias correction and internal controls, was performed commercially through immunoSEQ. Concerning the study's data processing: Unique productive TCRbeta sequences were defined by CDR3 nucleotide sequence when primers matched and otherwise by CDR3 amino acid sequence together with Vbeta and Jbeta genes. To correct for sorting error, sequences found in more than one sorted population at a frequency ratio of 2:1 or less were discarded, and the remaining shared sequences were assigned to the population with the higher frequency. Sequences were defined as donor-reactive when expanded at least 5-fold in CFSE-low cells versus unstimulated cells and present at a frequency of at least 0.01% in CFSE-low cells. Jensen-Shannon divergence, calculated on the top 100 TCRbeta sequences ranked by frequency, was used to quantify repertoire divergence. For any sample with multiple sequencing runs, sorting error was corrected in each run separately before the runs were pooled. Entries here come from immuneACCESS through TCRdb and include only in-frame sequences with V and J called. Some clones fail to appear in such tables; in the studies checked, an unresolved V gene covers under half of the shortfall, and the cause of the remainder is unknown. Clone size and V and J calls were adopted from that table, with D and trimming inferred from the DNA. The sample yields tens of thousands of clones; roughly 90% were counted once. Roughly 1.6% of the sample is in the top ten clones.

Transplants used related donors with nonmyeloablative bone marrow transplantation; mixed chimerism was transient in the human trials. Thawed PBMCs were FACS-sorted into unstimulated Tregs (CD4+CD25+CD127-), CD4+ non-Tregs (CD4+CD25-), CD4 cells and CD8 cells. The patients were a handful of recipients of combined kidney and bone marrow transplants from the ITN036ST trial, and samples were available only from these trial subjects. Healthy control blood was separated into PBMCs by Ficoll density gradient and cryopreserved, and patient PBMCs were collected both before and after transplant. This sample is drawn from a study of Tregs in tolerant kidney transplant recipients (dated by TCRdb to 2018 to 2020). At the level of the whole study: The study used TCRbeta sequencing to identify donor-specific regulatory T cells before combined kidney and bone marrow transplantation, then tracked those cells after transplant. Overall results and qualifications from the work: Donor-specific Treg expansion exceeded global Treg expansion in tolerant patients, suggesting antigen-driven rather than nonspecific expansion. Biological reproducibility was not examined directly, but technical replication error appeared to be minimal. Expanding Tregs with activated donor B cells appeared to identify the most biologically relevant and donor-specific TCRbeta repertoire. Because only a small number of patients were included, the study had limitations, and the results will need to be validated in larger populations as well as under other immunosuppression protocols. Because the PCR primers were changed over time for some patients, nucleotide-level comparison could not be performed across the samples from those patients.

V loses 1 base, J loses 0 bases, and the germline ends lie 13 bases apart. The CDR3, cysteine through phenylalanine, is 17 amino acids long. Only the CDR3 region is kept as DNA, spanning 51 bases read in frame from base 1. The germline V gene specifies MNHNS as CDR1 and SASEGT as CDR2. The chain employs TRBV6-1 and TRBJ1-3; perhaps TRBD1 is the D gene, with 6 bases matching. Sequenced here: CD4+ T cells from blood (PBMCs), sampled 24 months after the transplant. This sequence was found in a human patient who received a combined kidney and bone marrow transplant. Some T cells may have been brought in with the graft after a transplant. In nucleotide form, the sequence is TGTGCCAGCAGTGAAGACCCCACAGGGCGCTCTGGAAACACCATATATTTT. Protein translation: CASSEDPTGRSGNTIYF.